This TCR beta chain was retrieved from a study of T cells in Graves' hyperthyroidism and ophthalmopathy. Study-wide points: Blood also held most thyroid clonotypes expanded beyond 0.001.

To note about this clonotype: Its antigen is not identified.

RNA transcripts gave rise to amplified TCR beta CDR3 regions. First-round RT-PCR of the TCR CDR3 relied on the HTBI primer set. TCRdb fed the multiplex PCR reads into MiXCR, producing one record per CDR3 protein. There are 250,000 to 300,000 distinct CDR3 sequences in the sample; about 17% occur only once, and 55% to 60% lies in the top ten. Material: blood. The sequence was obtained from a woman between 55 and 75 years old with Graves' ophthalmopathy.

The DNA of the CDR3 is TGCAGTGCCGAAGGTAGAGGGGCGGGAGTCACCACCTACAATGAGCAGTTCTTC. Amino acids: CSAEGRGAGVTTYNEQFF. V is TRBV20-1 and J is TRBJ2-1; 7 positions agree with TRBD2. This CDR3 spans 18 amino acids. CDR1 is DFQATT, CDR2 SNEGSKA, per germline (reference sequence). V dropped 6 bases and J dropped 2; count of bases not matched to a gene: 19.